One and the same sample provided the 19 T cell receptor beta chains below, sequenced in a study of blood T cell repertoires in COVID-19. TCRdb keeps only in-frame clones here, not all; method: immunoSEQ multiplex PCR. This sample has about 190,000 clones; 75% to 85% occur once, and the top ten carry roughly 6.7%. The sequencing sample was made of peripheral blood. These receptor sequences come from a man aged 55 to 70 with acute or convalescent COVID-19.

The chain recombines TRBV9 with TRBJ1-3; unclear D gene. Germline CDR1 SGDLS, CDR2 YYNGEE. This CDR3 comprises 15 residues. V lost 0 bases and J lost 2, with 9 bases in between. In nucleotides, the CDR3 is TGTGCCAGCAGCGTAGGCGGGATACCTGGAAACACCATATATTTT. It is translated as CASSVGGIPGNTIYF.

This sequence joins TRBV4-2 and TRBJ1-2, with 8 nucleotides matching TRBD1. J was trimmed by 4 bases and V by 4 bases; bases with no gene match: 5. The CDR3 runs 14 residues. The germline gives CDR1 LGHNA, CDR2 YNFKEQ. The DNA for the CDR3 is TGTGCCAGCAGCCTCAGTGGACAGGGCTATGGCTACACCTTC. Protein sequence: CASSLSGQGYGYTF.

The genes are TRBV29-1 and TRBJ1-6; TRBD1 agrees at 9 bases. Germline lookup yields CDR1 SQVTM and CDR2 ANQGSEA. The V and J ends lost 4 bases and 5 bases, in that order; junction bases with no gene match: 0. This CDR3 is 13 amino acids long. CDR3 in amino acids: CSVGTGDNSPLHF. For the CDR3, the DNA is TGCAGCGTTGGGACAGGGGATAATTCACCCCTCCACTTT.

The V gene is TRBV19, the J gene TRBJ1-1; 7 nucleotides align to TRBD1. There are 13 residues in the CDR3. The J segment lost 9 bases and the V segment lost 9 bases, leaving 13 bases of the junction unmatched. CDR1 and CDR2 from the germline V gene are LNHDA and SQIVND (reference sequence). The CDR3 DNA reads TGTGCCAGCCAGGGGGTTGTTGCGCGGAAAGCTTTCTTT. Residues: CASQGVVARKAFF.

This CDR3 reads CASSEWGGGYTF. CDR3 nucleotide sequence: TGTGCCAGCAGTGAATGGGGGGGAGGCTACACCTTC. V and J are TRBV25-1 and TRBJ1-2; D is perhaps TRBD1 (5 bases). V lost 1 base to trimming and J lost 8 bases, with 8 bases between them. Germline lookup yields CDR1 MGHDK and CDR2 SYGVNS. The CDR3 runs to 12 residues.

The gene calls are TRBV10-3 and TRBJ2-3, with 11 bases aligning to TRBD2. J lost 5 bases, V lost 6 bases, and 13 bases had no gene match. Germline V CDR1 and CDR2: ENHRY, SYGVKD. The CDR3 consists of 17 residues. The CDR3 bases are TGTGCCATCAGCATTCCCCCGACTAGCGGGGTAGGAGATACGCAGTATTTT. Its protein product is CAISIPPTSGVGDTQYF.

The chain combines TRBV18 with TRBJ2-7; D may be TRBD2 (6 bases). V dropped 1 base and J dropped 0 bases, with 13 bases sitting between them. The CDR3 totals 16 residues. Looked up from germline, CDR1 is KGHSH and CDR2 is LQKENI. In DNA, the CDR3 is TGTGCCAGCTCACCACAGGACTACTCCCTCTCCTACGAGCAGTACTTC. Its translation: CASSPQDYSLSYEQYF.

The chain links TRBV9 to TRBJ2-3; tentative D call: TRBD1 (6 bases). The CDR3 runs 14 residues. The germline gives CDR1 SGDLS, CDR2 YYNGEE. The V gene lost 6 bases and the J gene lost 0 bases, with 11 bases spanning the gap. CDR3 DNA: TGTGCCAGCACCGAGGGGGTTAGCACAGATACGCAGTATTTT. Translating it yields CASTEGVSTDTQYF.

The chain is built from TRBV5-1 and TRBJ1-6, with 10 bases fitting TRBD1. The CDR3 has 18 residues. Germline CDR1 and CDR2: SGHRS and YFSETQ. V lost 0 bases and J lost 5; bases outside the gene matches: 8. CDR3 amino acids: CASSLAYGTGANNSPLHF. The DNA for the CDR3 is TGCGCCAGCAGCTTGGCGTATGGGACAGGGGCAAATAATTCACCCCTCCACTTT.

A few counts support this clone. This chain joins TRBV6-1 and TRBJ1-5; D gene ambiguous. The V end was cut by 0 bases, the J end by 4 bases, with 10 bases between. Germline V lookup: CDR1 MNHNS, CDR2 SASEGT. The CDR3 totals 15 residues. CDR3 in amino acids: CASSEAAQVNQPQHF. The CDR3 coding sequence is TGTGCCAGCAGTGAAGCTGCGCAGGTAAATCAGCCCCAGCATTTT.

This sequence joins TRBV7-2 and TRBJ2-5; TRBD2 matches at 14 bases. There are 16 residues in the CDR3. V was clipped by 4 bases and J by 2 bases; unmatched bases: 3. The germline gives CDR1 SGHTA, CDR2 FQGNSA. CDR3 amino acids: CASSSGLAGDQETQYF. Here the CDR3 DNA reads TGTGCCAGCAGCTCGGGACTAGCGGGGGATCAAGAGACCCAGTACTTC.

The chain carries TRBV7-3 and TRBJ2-5; 7 bases are a match to TRBD2. From germline, CDR1 is SGHTA and CDR2 FQGTGA. The trim removed 5 bases at V and 1 base at J, leaving 4 bases unmatched. CDR3 length: 14 amino acids. CDR3 residues: CASSPGTTQETQYF. CDR3 bases: TGTGCCAGCAGCCCAGGGACTACCCAAGAGACCCAGTACTTC.

The chain employs TRBV9 and TRBJ2-2; 7 bases align to TRBD2. Trimming removed 4 bases from V and 4 bases from J; junction bases left unmatched: 7. Germline V gives CDR1 SGDLS, CDR2 YYNGEE. CDR3 length: 15 amino acids. In DNA form, the CDR3 reads TGTGCCAGCAGCCCATGGGGCGGGGGCACCGGGGAGCTGTTTTTT. It is translated as CASSPWGGGTGELFF.

The chain links TRBV9 to TRBJ2-1; D may be TRBD1 (6 bases). V lost 8 bases and J lost 8, with 20 bases in between. The CDR3 is made up of 14 amino acids. The germline V gene encodes CDR1 SGDLS and CDR2 YYNGEE. The DNA for the CDR3 is TGTGCCAGTACACGGGACATAAGCGTCCATGAGCAGTTCTTC. Its protein product is CASTRDISVHEQFF. The full variable domain, completed using reference TRBV9 and TRBJ2-1, is DSGVTQTPKHLITATGQRVTLRCSPRSGDLSVYWYQQSLDQGLQFLIQYYNGEERAKGNILERFSAQQFPDLHSELNLSSLELGDSALYFCASTRDISVHEQFFGPGTRLTVL.

V gene TRBV27 combines with J gene TRBJ2-5, with 16 bases that match TRBD2. The CDR3 sequence is 16 residues long. V shed 6 bases and J 7 bases; nucleotides not matched to a gene: 8. Germline V gene data show CDR1 as MNHEY and CDR2 as SMNVEV (reference sequence). Written as DNA, the CDR3 is TGTGCCAGCAGATCCTCCGGGACTAGCGGGGGGGGGACCCAGTACTTC. It codes for CASRSSGTSGGGTQYF.

This clone is a singleton in its sample. V and J are TRBV28 and TRBJ1-1, with D hard to call. CDR3 size: 12 residues. The germline V and J ends were trimmed by 5 bases and 4 bases, with 8 bases remaining between them. CDR1 and CDR2 from the germline V gene are MDHEN and SYDVKM. CDR3 residues: CASSLTATEAFF. DNA of the CDR3: TGTGCCAGCAGTCTCACAGCCACTGAAGCTTTCTTT.

The chain links TRBV24-1 to TRBJ2-1, with 14 bases lining up with TRBD2. Trimming at V came to 3 bases and at J to 7 bases, leaving 7 bases not matched to a gene. The CDR3 contains 17 residues. Germline-derived CDR1 and CDR2 are KGHDR and SFDVKD. CDR3 sequence reads: CATSDPGTSGRINEQFF. The CDR3 DNA sequence: TGTGCCACCAGTGATCCGGGGACTAGCGGGAGAATAAATGAGCAGTTCTTC.

V usage is TRBV5-1 and J usage is TRBJ2-3; 9 bases agree with TRBD2. J was trimmed by 1 base and V by 4 bases; bases with no gene match: 4. This CDR3 spans 15 amino acids. Germline-derived CDR1 and CDR2 are SGHRS and YFSETQ. CDR3 sequence reads: CASSPPSGGTDTQYF. CDR3 DNA: TGCGCCAGCAGCCCTCCTAGCGGGGGCACAGATACGCAGTATTTT.

The chain employs TRBV6-4 and TRBJ1-6; maybe TRBD1 (5 bases). The V end was cut by 3 bases, the J end by 9 bases, with 9 bases between. Germline V gene data show CDR1 as MRHNA and CDR2 as SNTAGT. There are 13 residues in the CDR3. The CDR3 loop is CASSERRGSPLHF. The CDR3 nucleotides are TGTGCCAGCAGTGAACGGAGGGGTTCACCCCTCCACTTT.